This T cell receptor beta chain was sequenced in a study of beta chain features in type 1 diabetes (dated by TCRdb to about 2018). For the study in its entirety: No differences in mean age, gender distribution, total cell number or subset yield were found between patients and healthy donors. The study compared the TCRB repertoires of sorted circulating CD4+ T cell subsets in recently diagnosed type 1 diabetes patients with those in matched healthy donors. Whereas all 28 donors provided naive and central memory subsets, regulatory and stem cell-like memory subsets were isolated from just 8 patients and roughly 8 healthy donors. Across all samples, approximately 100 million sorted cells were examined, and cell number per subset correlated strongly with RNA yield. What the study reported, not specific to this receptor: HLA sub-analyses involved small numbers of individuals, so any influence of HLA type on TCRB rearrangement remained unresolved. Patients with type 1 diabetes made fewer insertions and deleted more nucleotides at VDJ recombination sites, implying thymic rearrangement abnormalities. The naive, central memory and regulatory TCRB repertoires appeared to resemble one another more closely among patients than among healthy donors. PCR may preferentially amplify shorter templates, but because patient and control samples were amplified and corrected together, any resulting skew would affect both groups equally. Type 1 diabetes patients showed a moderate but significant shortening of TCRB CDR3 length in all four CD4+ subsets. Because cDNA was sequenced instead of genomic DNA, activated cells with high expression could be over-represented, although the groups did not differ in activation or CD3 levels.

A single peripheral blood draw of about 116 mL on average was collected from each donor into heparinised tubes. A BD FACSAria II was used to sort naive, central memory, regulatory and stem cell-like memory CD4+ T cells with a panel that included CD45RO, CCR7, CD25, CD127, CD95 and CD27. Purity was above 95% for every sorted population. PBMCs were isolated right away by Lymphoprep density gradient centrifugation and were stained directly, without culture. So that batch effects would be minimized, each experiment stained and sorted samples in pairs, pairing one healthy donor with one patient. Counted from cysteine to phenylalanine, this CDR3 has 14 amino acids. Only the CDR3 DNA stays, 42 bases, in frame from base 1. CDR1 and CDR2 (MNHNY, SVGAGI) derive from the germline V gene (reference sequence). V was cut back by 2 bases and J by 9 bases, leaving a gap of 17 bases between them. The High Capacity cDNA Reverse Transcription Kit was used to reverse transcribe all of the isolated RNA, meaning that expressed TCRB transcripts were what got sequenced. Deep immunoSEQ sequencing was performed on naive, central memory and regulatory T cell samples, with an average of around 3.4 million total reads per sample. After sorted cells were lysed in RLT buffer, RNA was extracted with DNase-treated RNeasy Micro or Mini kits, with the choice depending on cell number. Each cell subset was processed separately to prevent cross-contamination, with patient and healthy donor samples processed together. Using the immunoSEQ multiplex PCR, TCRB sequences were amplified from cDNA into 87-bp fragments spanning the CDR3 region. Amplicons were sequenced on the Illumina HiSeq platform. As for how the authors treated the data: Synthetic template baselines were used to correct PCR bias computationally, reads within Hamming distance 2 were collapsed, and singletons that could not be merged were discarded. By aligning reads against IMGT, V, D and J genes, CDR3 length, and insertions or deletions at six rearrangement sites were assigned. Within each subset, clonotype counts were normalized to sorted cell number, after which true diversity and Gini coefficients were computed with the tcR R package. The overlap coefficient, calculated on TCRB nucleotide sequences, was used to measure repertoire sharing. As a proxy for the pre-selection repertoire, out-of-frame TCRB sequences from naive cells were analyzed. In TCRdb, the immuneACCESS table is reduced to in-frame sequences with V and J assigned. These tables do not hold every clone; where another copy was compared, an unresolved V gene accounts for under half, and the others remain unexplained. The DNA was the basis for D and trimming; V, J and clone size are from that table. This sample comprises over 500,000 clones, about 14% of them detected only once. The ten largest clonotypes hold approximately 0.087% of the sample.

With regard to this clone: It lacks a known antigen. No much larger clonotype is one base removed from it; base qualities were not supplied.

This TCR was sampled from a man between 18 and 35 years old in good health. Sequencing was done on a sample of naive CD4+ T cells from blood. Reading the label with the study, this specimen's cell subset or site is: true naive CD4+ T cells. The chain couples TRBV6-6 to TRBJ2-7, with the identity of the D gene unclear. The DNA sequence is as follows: TGTGCCAGCAGTTACACTGGGGAAAGGGCCCTGCAGTACTTC. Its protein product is CASSYTGERALQYF.